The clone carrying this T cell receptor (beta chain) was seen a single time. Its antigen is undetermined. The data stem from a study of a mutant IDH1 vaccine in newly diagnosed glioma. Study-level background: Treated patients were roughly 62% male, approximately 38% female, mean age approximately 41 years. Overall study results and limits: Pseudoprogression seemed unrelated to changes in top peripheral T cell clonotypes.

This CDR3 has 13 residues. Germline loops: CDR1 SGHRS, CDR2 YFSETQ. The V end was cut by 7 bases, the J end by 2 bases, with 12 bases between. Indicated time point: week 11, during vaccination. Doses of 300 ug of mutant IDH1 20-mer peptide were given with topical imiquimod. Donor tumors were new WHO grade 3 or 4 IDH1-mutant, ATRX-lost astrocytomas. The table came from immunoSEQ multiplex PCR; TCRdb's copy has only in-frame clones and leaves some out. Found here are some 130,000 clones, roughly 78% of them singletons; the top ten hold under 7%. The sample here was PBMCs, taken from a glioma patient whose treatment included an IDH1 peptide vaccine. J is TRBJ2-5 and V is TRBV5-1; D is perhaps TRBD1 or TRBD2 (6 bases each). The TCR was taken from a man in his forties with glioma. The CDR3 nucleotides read TGCGCCAGCCTTCGGGGGCCTCAAGAGACCCAGTACTTC. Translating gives CASLRGPQETQYF.